The clone carrying this TCR beta chain was counted ten times or more. Genomic DNA served as template for TCR beta VDJ and CDR3 profiling. TCRdb reprocessed the reads with MiXCR, giving one entry per CDR3 protein. The sample shows over 250,000 distinct CDR3 sequences, approximately 60% of them seen only once. The ends lost 5 bases at V and 3 bases at J; junction bases unmatched: 9. Germline loops: CDR1 MNHNS, CDR2 SASEGT. The CDR3 has 15 residues. The authors sequenced patients whose flow cytometry had shown CD8+CD57+ cell expansion. This entry comes from a study of CD8+CD57+ T cells in acquired aplastic anemia.

This clonotype was obtained from a human donor with aplastic anemia. The sequencing input was sorted CD4+, CD8+, or CD8+CD57+ T cells (not recorded which) from PBMCs. J is TRBJ2-7 and V is TRBV6-1; 8 bases agree with TRBD1. The CDR3 DNA reads TGTGCCAGCAGTTATTTGGGACAGGAGGGCTACGAGCAGTACTTC. It encodes CASSYLGQEGYEQYF.